This T cell receptor (beta chain) came from a study of CD8+ T cells in alopecia areata. Study results and limitations: Greater clonality was observed in lesional scalp samples, especially alopecia totalis/universalis, versus normal scalp. With patients, TCR sharing proved less clear than in mice, a difference possibly related to HLA. Normal-skin resident alphabeta T cells also appear among scalp sample sequences.

The germline V gene encodes CDR1 MGHRA and CDR2 YSYEKL. Trimming cost V 2 bases and J 0 bases; bases outside gene matches: 2. There are 17 residues in the CDR3. After isolation, RNA underwent reverse transcription to generate cDNA as the sequencing template. Libraries were prepared by immunoSEQ multiplex PCR; TCRdb keeps only in-frame clonotypes and omits some of them. The sample lists roughly 100,000 clones; roughly 50% were seen once. The researchers isolated CD4+ and CD8+ T cells from PBMCs by sorting. A remark on this clone: Its antigen remains unknown.

V gene TRBV4-1 combines with J gene TRBJ2-4; 12 bases fit TRBD2. The origin of this receptor is a human donor in good health. Sequencing was carried out using CD4+ T cells sorted from blood. CDR3 region: CASSQPTSGGAKNIQYF. CDR3 DNA sequence: TGCGCCAGCAGCCAACCGACTAGCGGGGGAGCCAAAAACATTCAGTACTTC.